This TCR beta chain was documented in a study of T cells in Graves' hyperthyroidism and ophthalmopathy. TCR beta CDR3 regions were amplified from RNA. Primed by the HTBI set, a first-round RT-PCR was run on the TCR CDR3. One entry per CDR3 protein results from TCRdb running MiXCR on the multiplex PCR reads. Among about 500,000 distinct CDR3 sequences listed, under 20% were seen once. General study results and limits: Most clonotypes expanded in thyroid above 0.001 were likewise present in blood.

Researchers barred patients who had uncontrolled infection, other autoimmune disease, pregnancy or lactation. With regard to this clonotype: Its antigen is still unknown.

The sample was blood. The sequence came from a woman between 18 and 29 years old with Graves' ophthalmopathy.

CDR3 nucleotides: TGTGCCAGCAGCGCAAGGACAGGGCCCGGTGTTAATGAGCAGTTCTTC. Translating gives CASSARTGPGVNEQFF. The J gene is TRBJ2-1, the V gene TRBV9; 8 positions agree with TRBD1. After removal of 3 bases from V and 7 bases from J, the junction contained 12 bases not matched to a gene. This CDR3 spans 16 amino acids. CDR1 and CDR2 from the germline V gene are SGDLS and YYNGEE.